The subject of this entry is one TCR beta chain. Its antigen is as yet unknown. The CDR3 has 15 amino acids. From germline, CDR1 is SGHTA and CDR2 FQGNSA. Deletions cut 1 base from V and 8 bases from J, with 17 bases between. This entry belongs to a study of CD8+ T cells in alopecia areata. Study-wide points: In scalp and blood during tofacitinib, many expanded lesional clones persisted.

Sequencing used cDNA as its template, made by extracting RNA and reverse transcribing it. Some clones are missing from TCRdb's copy, which holds only in-frame ones; the method was immunoSEQ multiplex PCR. Of approximately 160,000 clones in the sample, less than 70% were seen once. Treatment meaning: oral pan-JAK inhibitor, 5-10 mg twice daily. The receptor's source is a human donor with alopecia areata. V is TRBV7-2 and J is TRBJ1-2; D possibly corresponds to TRBD1 (5 bases). This material consisted of CD4+ T cells sorted from blood, taken at week 24, from a patient treated with tofacitinib. This chain's CDR3 is CASSLESSGTGGYTF. DNA of the CDR3: TGTGCCAGCAGCTTAGAATCCAGTGGAACAGGCGGCTACACCTTC.